This T cell receptor (beta chain) came from a study of blood T cell repertoires in COVID-19. Study details: The analysed material was cDNA or gDNA that came from T cells, B-cell-depleted T cells, or PBMCs.

Germline V gene sequence: CDR1 MNHEY, CDR2 SMNVEV (reference sequence). This CDR3 contains 14 residues. With 3 bases clipped from V and 8 bases from J, the junction kept 5 bases outside the gene matches. Grouping used clinical history reported by participants in a survey and questionnaire. Generated by immunoSEQ multiplex PCR, the TCRdb table keeps only in-frame clones and is missing some. Among roughly 150,000 clones listed, 87% were seen once. V gene TRBV27 combines with J gene TRBJ1-4, with TRBD1 matching over 8 bases. This TCR was sampled from a woman aged 35 to 49 who had been exposed to COVID-19. The sample consisted of PBMCs or T cells enriched from blood (not recorded which). The CDR3 sequence: CASSFRTGSEKLFF. The CDR3 DNA sequence: TGTGCCAGCAGTTTTCGGACAGGGAGCGAAAAACTGTTTTTT.